This TCR beta chain was identified in a study of blood T cell repertoires in COVID-19 (dated by TCRdb to about 2020). Some background on the complete study: Samples covering the acute and convalescent phases of COVID-19 were provided by collaborators in the United States, Italy and Spain. The prospective study material was composed of cDNA or gDNA derived from T cells, B-cell-depleted T cells, or PBMCs. The dataset comprised deeply sampled blood TCRbeta repertoires from subjects exposed to, actively infected with, or recovered from COVID-19. Sample metadata almost always included a de-identified subject ID, COVID-19 status, age in years and sex. The repertoires were released in a freely available public database meant as a resource for research on the immune response to SARS-CoV-2. Samples were obtained from the ongoing ImmuneRACE study (first 160 participants) and from 1,000 to 1,500 subjects provided by 6 global collaborators. Where available, HLA class I and class II types were obtained from metadata supplied by the sample provider rather than from assay-based typing.

Spanning cysteine to phenylalanine, the CDR3 consists of 14 amino acids. Only the CDR3 DNA stays, 42 bases, in frame from base 1. Unmatched junction bases come to 5, with V trimmed by 7 bases and J by 0 bases. CDR1 and CDR2 are drawn from the germline V gene: SNHLY, FYNNEI. One collaborating source in Seattle enrolled patients while the patients were actively infected and followed the patients over time throughout the course of disease. Whole blood was collected in K2EDTA tubes by collaborating institutions according to the institutions' own protocols. Collaborator samples were shipped for TCRbeta analysis as frozen whole blood, isolated PBMCs, or DNA extracted from either sample type. TCRbeta CDR3 regions were amplified from genomic DNA by means of the immunoSEQ Assay, a bias-controlled multiplex PCR. The study's own analysis went as follows. The number of nucleated cells in each sample was estimated by amplification of reference gene primers within the assay. To quantify the absolute abundance of each unique TCRbeta CDR3 rearrangement, sequence reads were collapsed and filtered. For each sample, productive Simpson clonality was calculated as the square root of Simpson's diversity index across productive rearrangements. TCRdb mirrors the immuneACCESS table, restricted to in-frame sequences. Some clones are absent from its copies; in checked studies, under half trace to an unresolved V gene, and the reason for the others is unknown. That table supplies the V and J calls and clone size; D and trimming were determined from the DNA. This sample lists 130,000 or so clones; around 83% were detected once. The ten largest clones capture approximately 8.9% of the sample.

Note on this clone: Its specific antigen is unknown. No much larger clone exists at a distance of one base, and base qualities are not known.

Summary of the overall study and its limitations: The quantity of clinical and demographic metadata differed by source and by participant and was supplied without curation.

Here the chain combines TRBV2 and TRBJ1-1, and 7 junctional nucleotides match TRBD1. Sequencing input: peripheral blood. The sequence was obtained from a man aged 25-45 years with COVID-19, enrolled during active disease. The nucleotide sequence reads TGTGCCAGCAACTGGGACAGCCTGAACACTGAAGCTTTCTTT. Its translation is CASNWDSLNTEAFF.